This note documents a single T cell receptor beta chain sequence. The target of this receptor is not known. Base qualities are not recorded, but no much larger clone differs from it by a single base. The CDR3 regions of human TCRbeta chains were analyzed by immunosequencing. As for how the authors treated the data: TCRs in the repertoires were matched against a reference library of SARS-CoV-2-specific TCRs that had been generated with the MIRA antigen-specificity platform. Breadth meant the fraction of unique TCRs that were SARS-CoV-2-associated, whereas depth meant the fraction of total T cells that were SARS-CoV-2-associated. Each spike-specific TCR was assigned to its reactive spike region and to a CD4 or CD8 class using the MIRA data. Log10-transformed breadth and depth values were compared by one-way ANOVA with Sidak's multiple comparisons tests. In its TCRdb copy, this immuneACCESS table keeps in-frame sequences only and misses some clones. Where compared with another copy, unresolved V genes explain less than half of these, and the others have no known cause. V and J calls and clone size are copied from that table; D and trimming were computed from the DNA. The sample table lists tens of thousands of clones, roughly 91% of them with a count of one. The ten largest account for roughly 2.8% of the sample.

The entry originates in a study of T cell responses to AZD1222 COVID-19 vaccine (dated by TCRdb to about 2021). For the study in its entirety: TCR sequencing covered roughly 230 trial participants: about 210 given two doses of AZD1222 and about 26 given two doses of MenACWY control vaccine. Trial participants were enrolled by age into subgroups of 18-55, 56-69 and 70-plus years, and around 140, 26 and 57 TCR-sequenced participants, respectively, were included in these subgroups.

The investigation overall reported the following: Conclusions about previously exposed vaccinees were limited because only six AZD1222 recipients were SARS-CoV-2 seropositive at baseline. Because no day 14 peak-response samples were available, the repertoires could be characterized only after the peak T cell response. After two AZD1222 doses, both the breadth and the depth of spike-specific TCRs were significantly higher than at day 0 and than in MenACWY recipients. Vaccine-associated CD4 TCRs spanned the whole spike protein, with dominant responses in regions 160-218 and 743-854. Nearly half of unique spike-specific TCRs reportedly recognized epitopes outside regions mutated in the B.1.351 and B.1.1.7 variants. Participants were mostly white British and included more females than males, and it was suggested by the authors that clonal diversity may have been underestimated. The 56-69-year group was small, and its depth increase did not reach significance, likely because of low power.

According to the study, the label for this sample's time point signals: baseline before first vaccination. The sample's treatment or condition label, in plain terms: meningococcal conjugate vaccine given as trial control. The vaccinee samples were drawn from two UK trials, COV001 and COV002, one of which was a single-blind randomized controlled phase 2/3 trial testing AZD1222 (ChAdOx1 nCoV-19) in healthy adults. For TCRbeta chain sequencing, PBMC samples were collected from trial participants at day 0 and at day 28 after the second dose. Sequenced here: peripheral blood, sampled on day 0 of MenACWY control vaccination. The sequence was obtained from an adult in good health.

CDR3 loop: CASSLTSGGDEQFF. At the DNA level, the sequence is TGTGCCAGCAGCTTGACTAGCGGGGGTGATGAGCAGTTCTTC. The rearrangement joined TRBV11-3 to TRBJ2-1; TRBD2 fits 12 bases in the junction. Germline trimming: 3 bases from V, 8 bases from J; junction bases outside gene matches: 2. CDR1 SGHNT and CDR2 YENEEA are derived from the germline V gene. Inclusive of the bounding cysteine and phenylalanine, the CDR3 is 14 residues long. Only the CDR3 portion is preserved as DNA: 42 bases, with reading frame beginning at the first base.